These 18 T cell receptor beta chains share one sample of origin, sequenced in a study of blood T cell repertoires in COVID-19. The method was immunoSEQ multiplex PCR; TCRdb's version includes in-frame clones alone and lacks a portion of them. The sample lists tens of thousands of clones, roughly three quarters occurring once. The material sequenced was peripheral blood. The receptors stem from a man in his sixties or seventies with acute or convalescent COVID-19.

This clone was observed once. The chain couples TRBV6-2 or TRBV6-3 to TRBJ2-7, with 11 bases matching TRBD2. Germline V gene sequence: CDR1 MNHEY, CDR2 SVGEGT. The V segment lost 5 bases and the J segment 0 bases; nucleotides outside the gene matches: 3. The CDR3 spans 15 residues. Here the CDR3 DNA reads TGTGCCAGCAGTCCGGGGACTAGCGGCTCCTACGAGCAGTACTTC. Translating gives CASSPGTSGSYEQYF.

This clone came up a few times. The genes are TRBV28 and TRBJ2-3; 8 bases align to TRBD1. V lost 3 bases and J lost 3; bases outside the gene matches: 2. Germline CDR1 and CDR2: MDHEN and SYDVKM. This CDR3 comprises 14 residues. CDR3 DNA sequence: TGTGCCAGCAGTTTCCGACAGGGGACAGATACGCAGTATTTT. This translates into CASSFRQGTDTQYF.

The genes are TRBV28 and TRBJ2-7; a weak D match, TRBD1 (5 bases). This CDR3 has 16 amino acids. CDR1 is MDHEN, CDR2 SYDVKM, per germline. V was trimmed by 5 bases and J by 0 bases, leaving 17 bases between them. The chain's CDR3 is CASSEVRTLSSYEQYF. The CDR3 DNA reads as TGTGCCAGCAGTGAAGTCCGGACACTCAGCTCCTACGAGCAGTACTTC.

The chain carries TRBV30 and TRBJ2-1; 7 nucleotides align to TRBD1. CDR3 length: 16 residues. In germline, CDR1 is GTSNPN, CDR2 SVGIG (reference sequence). Germline trimming cut 0 bases from V and 0 bases from J; bases unmatched to any gene: 5. The CDR3 DNA sequence: TGTGCCTGGAGTGTATTAGGGGGCCGCTCCTACAATGAGCAGTTCTTC. Its translation is CAWSVLGGRSYNEQFF.

The chain links TRBV20-1 to TRBJ1-2; 9 bases match TRBD1. Trimming took 3 bases from V and 1 from J; bases not matched to a gene: 6. Germline V gene data show CDR1 as DFQATT and CDR2 as SNEGSKA (reference sequence). The CDR3 extends over 15 amino acids. The CDR3 DNA is TGCAGTGCTAGTCGACAGGGGGAGATTAACTATGGCTACACCTTC. As protein: CSASRQGEINYGYTF.

V and J are TRBV5-1 and TRBJ1-1, with a tentative D call TRBD1 (6 bases). V lost 7 bases to trimming and J lost 0 bases, with 10 bases between them. CDR3 length: 13 amino acids. Per the germline V gene, CDR1 is SGHRS and CDR2 is YFSETQ. This CDR3 reads CASREGVNTEAFF. In DNA form, the CDR3 reads TGCGCCAGCCGAGAGGGGGTGAACACTGAAGCTTTCTTT.

This chain uses TRBV3-1 (or the pseudogene TRBV3-2) with TRBJ2-1; 10 nucleotides agree with TRBD2. The CDR3 is made up of 15 amino acids. V was pared by 4 bases and J by 3 bases, with 3 bases of the junction left unmatched. CDR1 LGHDT and CDR2 YNNKEL come from the germline V gene (reference sequence). This CDR3 reads CASSLLAGVYNEQFF. Written as DNA, the CDR3 is TGTGCCAGCAGCCTGCTAGCGGGAGTCTACAATGAGCAGTTCTTC.

V usage is TRBV28 and J usage is TRBJ2-1; TRBD1 matches 8 bases. There are 14 residues in the CDR3. The V segment lost 1 base and the J segment 7 bases; nucleotides outside the gene matches: 3. Germline V CDR1 and CDR2: MDHEN, SYDVKM. In DNA, the CDR3 is TGTGCCAGCAGTTTATTGACAGGGGTGAATGAGCAGTTCTTC. It yields the protein CASSLLTGVNEQFF.

This chain connects TRBV6-5 to TRBJ1-6, with D possibly TRBD1 on 5 matching bases. Germline CDR1 and CDR2: MNHEY and SVGAGI. V was trimmed by 2 bases and J by 6 bases, leaving 14 bases between them. The CDR3 spans 16 residues. The CDR3 coding sequence is TGTGCCAGCAGTTACAGGGGCAGGGTCTTTAATTCACCCCTCCACTTT. Its translation: CASSYRGRVFNSPLHF.

The genes are TRBV18 and TRBJ1-4; D gene uncertain. Looked up from germline, CDR1 is KGHSH and CDR2 is LQKENI. This CDR3 is built from 14 residues. With 6 bases removed from V and 6 bases from J, the gap between germline ends came to 14 bases. CDR3 protein: CASSQQNTDEKLFF. The CDR3 bases are TGTGCCAGCTCCCAACAGAACACTGATGAAAAACTGTTTTTT. The entire variable domain, with the rest obtained from reference TRBV18 and TRBJ1-4, is as follows: NAGVMQNPRHLVRRRGQEARLRCSPMKGHSHVYWYRQLPEEGLKFMVYLQKENIIDESGMPKERFSAEFPKEGPSILRIQQVVRGDSAAYFCASSQQNTDEKLFFGSGTQLSVL.

The chain uses TRBV7-2 and TRBJ2-1; D ambiguous. Germline assignment: CDR1 SGHTA and CDR2 FQGNSA. Trimming removed 1 base at V and 1 base at J, with 11 bases between. This CDR3 contains 16 residues. The CDR3 region has the DNA TGTGCCAGCAGCTTAGAAGGAGTTAATTCCTACAATGAGCAGTTCTTC. It translates to CASSLEGVNSYNEQFF.

The count of this clone is one. The chain links TRBV10-3 to TRBJ2-1; D unclear. Per germline, CDR1 ENHRY and CDR2 SYGVKD. The CDR3 consists of 16 residues. Deletions cut 6 bases from V and 0 bases from J, with 15 bases between. CDR3 region: CAISDTVTNSYNEQFF. DNA of the CDR3: TGTGCCATCAGCGATACAGTCACCAACTCCTACAATGAGCAGTTCTTC.

J is TRBJ1-2 and V is TRBV12-3 or TRBV12-4; 9 nucleotides agree with TRBD1. The CDR3 covers 13 residues. V was clipped by 6 bases and J by 9 bases; unmatched bases: 8. CDR3 bases: TGTGCCAGCAGACCGGGACAGGGTTATAGCTACACCTTC. Amino acid sequence: CASRPGQGYSYTF.

This clone is a singleton in its sample. The gene calls are TRBV27 and TRBJ2-6, with D tentatively TRBD1 (6 bases). Trimming left V 1 base short and J 0 bases short, with 16 bases between. There are 19 residues in the CDR3. Germline V gene sequence: CDR1 MNHEY, CDR2 SMNVEV (reference sequence). The CDR3 protein is CASSLWSPGVNSGANVLTF. CDR3 sequence (DNA): TGTGCCAGCAGTTTATGGTCCCCAGGGGTCAACTCTGGGGCCAACGTCCTGACTTTC.

The chain recombines TRBV7-2 with TRBJ2-3; tentative D call: TRBD2 (6 bases). The CDR3 consists of 14 residues. V was shortened by 1 base and J by 6 bases, with 11 bases between the two germline ends. CDR1 SGHTA and CDR2 FQGNSA come from the germline V gene. CDR3 coding DNA: TGTGCCAGCAGCTTAGTCGGCGGGGTTGATACGCAGTATTTT. This encodes CASSLVGGVDTQYF.

The chain couples TRBV19 to TRBJ2-5, with 9 positions matching TRBD1. Looked up from germline, CDR1 is LNHDA and CDR2 is SQIVND (reference sequence). V dropped 4 bases and J dropped 5; count of bases not matched to a gene: 8. This CDR3 has 15 amino acids. The CDR3 loop is CASSTVDRGGETQYF. The CDR3 bases are TGTGCCAGTAGTACGGTAGACAGGGGGGGGGAGACCCAGTACTTC.

The CDR3: CASSSTSGRAGFIADTQYF. For the CDR3, the DNA is TGTGCCAGCAGTTCGACTAGCGGGAGGGCCGGTTTCATCGCAGATACGCAGTATTTT. V is TRBV6-2 or TRBV6-3 and J is TRBJ2-3; 14 nucleotides align to TRBD2. V lost 4 bases and J lost 4; bases outside the gene matches: 13. The CDR3 contains 19 residues. Germline loops: CDR1 MNHEY, CDR2 SVGEGT.

The chain uses TRBV10-3 and TRBJ2-4; D call uncertain. The germline V gene has CDR1 ENHRY and CDR2 SYGVKD. This CDR3 is 13 amino acids long. V was clipped by 10 bases and J by 0 bases, with 10 bases between them. CDR3 loop: CATRQKAKNIQYF. The CDR3 nucleotides are TGTGCCACTCGACAAAAAGCCAAAAACATTCAGTACTTC.